These T cell receptor beta chains were read from a single sample in a study of Graves' ophthalmopathy and Graves' hyperthyroidism. TCRdb fed the multiplex PCR reads into MiXCR, producing one record per CDR3 protein. The profile shows 740,000 or so distinct CDR3 sequences, roughly two fifths of them singletons. Sequencing used peripheral blood. All receptors derive from an adult man with Graves' ophthalmopathy. Both conserved end residues are part of each CDR3. Each record gives: J gene, V gene, clone size, CDR3 length, D gene, CDR3 protein, CDR3 DNA. A D gene is named only where the DNA matches it firmly. Only some rows state a clone size, as once, few, many or a class for expanded clones.

>TRBJ2-7|TRBV20-1|few|14|NA
CSASAGRRTYEQYF
TGCAGTGCTAGTGCGGGGAGAAGGACCTACGAGCAGTACTTC
>TRBJ2-7|TRBV10-3|NA|14|TRBD1
CAISPPGQGVEQYF
TGTGCCATCAGTCCTCCGGGACAGGGGGTCGAGCAGTACTTC
>TRBJ1-3|TRBV6-6|NA|15|NA
CASSYSFRTGNTTYF
TGTGCCAGCAGTTACTCGTTCAGGACCGGAAACACCACATATTTT
>TRBJ2-3|TRBV6-5|once|15|NA
CASSSVVEGSDTQYF
TGTGCCAGCAGTTCAGTTGTTGAAGGGTCAGATACGCAGTATTTT
>TRBJ2-3|TRBV19|NA|15|NA
CASRRRAASTDTQYF
TGTGCCAGTCGTCGTCGCGCAGCTAGCACAGATACGCAGTATTTT
>TRBJ2-7|TRBV7-2|NA|18|TRBD1
CASSLGWGFLTGGYEQYF
TGTGCCAGCAGCTTGGGATGGGGTTTTTTGACAGGGGGCTACGAGCAGTACTTC
>TRBJ1-5|TRBV15|NA|19|NA
CATSRDAHRGGGSNQPQHF
TGTGCCACCAGCAGAGATGCCCACCGGGGGGGGGGAAGCAATCAGCCCCAGCATTTT
>TRBJ2-7|TRBV19|few|16|NA
CASSIARTERAYEQYF
TGTGCCAGTAGTATAGCCCGGACAGAGAGAGCCTACGAGCAGTACTTC
>TRBJ2-2|TRBV25-1|many|14|NA
CASSVSGNTGELFF
TGTGCCAGCAGCGTTTCAGGGAACACCGGGGAGCTGTTTTTT
>TRBJ1-5|TRBV6-1|NA|14|NA
CASSLTHLYQPQHF
TGTGCCAGCAGTTTGACCCATCTTTATCAGCCCCAGCATTTT
>TRBJ2-2|TRBV7-9|few|17|NA
CASSYSRGRASTGELFF
TGTGCCAGCAGTTACTCGAGGGGCAGGGCGAGCACCGGGGAGCTGTTTTTT
>TRBJ2-7|TRBV20-1|NA|13|TRBD1
CSARSQGAYEQYF
TGCAGTGCTAGATCTCAGGGGGCCTACGAGCAGTACTTC
>TRBJ1-5|TRBV20-1|NA|16|TRBD1
CSAPGQSLYSNQPQHF
TGCAGTGCTCCGGGACAGAGTTTGTATAGCAATCAGCCCCAGCATTTT
>TRBJ1-2|TRBV10-3|many|14|NA
CAISDSTQNYGYTF
TGTGCCATCAGTGACTCGACACAGAACTATGGCTACACCTTC
>TRBJ2-7|TRBV6-5|NA|16|TRBD2
CASSPYRASGIGEQYF
TGTGCCAGCAGTCCCTACCGGGCTAGCGGGATTGGTGAGCAGTACTTC
>TRBJ1-5|TRBV25-1|NA|16|NA
CASSLIPNSSNQPQHF
TGTGCCAGCAGTTTGATCCCGAACAGTAGCAATCAGCCCCAGCATTTT
>TRBJ1-6|TRBV2|NA|14|NA
CASSDTGTNSPLHF
TGTGCCAGCAGTGACACAGGGACTAATTCACCCCTCCACTTT
>TRBJ1-2|TRBV7-9|few|15|TRBD1
CASSYIGTVQYGYTF
TGTGCCAGCAGCTACATAGGGACAGTCCAATATGGCTACACCTTC
>TRBJ1-1|TRBV5-4|NA|17|TRBD1
CASSNPGQGAMNTEAFF
TGTGCCAGCAGCAATCCGGGACAGGGGGCAATGAACACTGAAGCTTTCTTT
>TRBJ1-5|TRBV24-1|many|13|NA
CASGRGSNQPQHF
TGTGCCAGCGGAAGGGGTAGCAATCAGCCCCAGCATTTT
>TRBJ2-7|TRBV29-1|many|14|NA
CSVEDPVGTYEQYF
TGCAGCGTTGAAGATCCGGTGGGGACCTACGAGCAGTACTTC
>TRBJ1-1|TRBV20-1|NA|14|NA
CSAPGVIGDTEAFF
TGCAGTGCTCCTGGTGTGATAGGTGACACTGAAGCTTTCTTT
>TRBJ1-4|TRBV9|once|11|NA
CASSVRGVLFF
TGTGCCAGCAGCGTACGGGGGGTGCTGTTTTTT
>TRBJ1-1|TRBV4-3|many|12|NA
CASSQRGREAFF
TGCGCCAGCAGCCAACGCGGAAGGGAAGCTTTCTTT
>TRBJ2-7|TRBV7-9|many|12|NA
CASGEFSYEQYF
TGTGCCAGCGGGGAATTCTCCTACGAGCAGTACTTC
>TRBJ2-5|TRBV2|few|16|TRBD2
CASSEGTSGGQETQYF
TGTGCCAGCAGTGAGGGGACTAGCGGGGGCCAAGAGACCCAGTACTTC
>TRBJ2-5|TRBV10-3|many|16|NA
CAISADRRVYQETQYF
TGTGCCATCAGTGCTGATAGACGGGTGTACCAAGAGACCCAGTACTTC
>TRBJ2-2|TRBV6-2/TRBV6-3|few|11|NA
CAGGDTGELFF
TGTGCCGGAGGTGATACCGGGGAGCTGTTTTTT
>TRBJ1-2|TRBV10-3|once|13|TRBD1
CATGTGDLYGYTF
TGTGCCACCGGGACAGGGGACCTTTATGGCTACACCTTC
>TRBJ2-7|TRBV2|NA|15|TRBD2
CASRPLAGNSYEQYF
TGTGCCAGCAGACCGCTAGCGGGGAACTCCTACGAGCAGTACTTC
>TRBJ1-6|TRBV20-1|many|12|NA
CSARFGDSPLHF
TGCAGTGCCCGGTTCGGGGATTCACCCCTCCACTTT
>TRBJ1-1|TRBV10-1|NA|12|NA
CASQVGFTEAFF
TGCGCCAGCCAAGTTGGGTTCACTGAAGCTTTCTTT
>TRBJ2-3|TRBV29-1|few|18|NA
CSVEDPGGQDDPTDTQYF
TGCAGCGTTGAAGATCCTGGCGGGCAGGATGATCCCACAGATACGCAGTATTTT
>TRBJ2-5|TRBV4-3|NA|14|NA
CASSQMRGTETQYF
TGCGCCAGCAGCCAGATGCGGGGCACGGAGACCCAGTACTTC
>TRBJ2-2|TRBV19|few|15|NA
CASQPGAPNTGELFF
TGTGCCAGTCAACCCGGGGCACCGAACACCGGGGAGCTGTTTTTT
>TRBJ1-1|TRBV12-3/TRBV12-4|many|13|TRBD1
CASRLQGTKEAFF
TGTGCCAGCAGACTACAGGGGACGAAGGAAGCTTTCTTT
>TRBJ2-7|TRBV7-9|NA|17|TRBD2
CASSLGQGAGGRDEQYF
TGTGCCAGCAGCTTGGGGCAGGGAGCGGGGGGGAGGGACGAGCAGTACTTC
>TRBJ2-7|TRBV7-8|few|15|NA
CASSFGAGFLDEQYF
TGTGCCAGCAGCTTTGGGGCAGGCTTTTTGGACGAGCAGTACTTC
>TRBJ2-5|TRBV5-1|NA|14|TRBD1
CASSKGQAQETQHF
TGCGCCAGCAGTAAGGGACAGGCCCAAGAGACCCAGCACTTC
>TRBJ2-5|TRBV12-3/TRBV12-4|many|13|NA
CASSRGFGETQYF
TGTGCCAGCAGCAGGGGTTTCGGGGAGACCCAGTACTTC
>TRBJ1-1|TRBV2|NA|14|NA
CASSQDLGDSAAFF
TGTGCCAGCAGCCAAGATTTAGGAGACAGTGCAGCTTTCTTT
>TRBJ2-7|TRBV10-3|NA|14|TRBD1
CATRYGTGYHEQYF
TGTGCCACCCGGTACGGGACAGGGTACCACGAGCAGTACTTC
>TRBJ1-6|TRBV19|few|15|TRBD1
CASSHRGSRNSPLHF
TGTGCCAGTAGTCACAGGGGTTCGCGTAATTCACCCCTCCACTTT
>TRBJ2-7|TRBV20-1|NA|15|TRBD1
CSASLWDRAFGEQYF
TGCAGTGCTAGTCTTTGGGACAGGGCCTTTGGGGAGCAGTACTTC
>TRBJ2-3|TRBV2|NA|16|NA
CASSAHSSSGTDTQYF
TGTGCCAGCTCCGCCCACTCTAGCTCGGGGACAGATACGCAGTATTTT
>TRBJ2-2|TRBV24-1|few|16|NA
CATSDASGMGDGELFF
TGTGCCACCAGTGATGCCTCAGGGATGGGGGACGGGGAGCTGTTTTTT
>TRBJ1-4|TRBV25-1|NA|13|NA
CASLASDNEKLFF
TGTGCCAGTCTGGCATCCGATAATGAAAAACTGTTTTTT
>TRBJ1-2|TRBV9|few|14|TRBD1
CASSPQQGTYGYTF
TGTGCCAGCAGCCCCCAACAGGGGACCTATGGCTACACCTTC
>TRBJ1-2|TRBV2|NA|16|TRBD1
CASSARGQNLIYGYTF
TGTGCCAGCAGTGCAAGGGGACAGAATCTGATCTATGGCTACACCTTC
>TRBJ2-2|TRBV7-9|few|13|NA
CASSPAPTGELFF
TGTGCCAGCAGCCCAGCGCCTACCGGGGAGCTGTTTTTT
>TRBJ2-7|TRBV7-3|few|13|NA
CASSLGKYDEQYF
TGTGCCAGCAGCCTGGGGAAATACGACGAGCAGTACTTC
>TRBJ2-5|TRBV10-3|once|14|TRBD1
CAISFPGQAETQYF
TGTGCCATCAGTTTCCCGGGACAGGCCGAGACCCAGTACTTC
>TRBJ2-5|TRBV10-3|NA|15|TRBD2
CAISVTGGGRETQYF
TGTGCCATCAGTGTTACCGGGGGGGGCCGGGAGACCCAGTACTTC